The 25 T cell receptor beta chains below were found in one sample sequenced in a study of patients and donors after allogeneic stem cell transplantation. TCRdb recomputed calls from the RT-PCR reads with MiXCR, one row per CDR3 protein. The table has more than 150,000 distinct CDR3 sequences, 41% seen once; the top ten hold 30% to 35%. Sequenced material: blood, either unsorted or a sorted T cell fraction (not recorded which). These receptors were taken from a human donor who was either an allogeneic HSCT recipient or a stem cell or donor lymphocyte infusion donor (not recorded which). It is not recorded whose cells these are; they may come from a transplant donor.

This clonotype was observed many times. The CDR3 bases are TGCAGTGAGAAAGTCCAGGGTCACAATGAGCAGTTCTTC. This translates into CSEKVQGHNEQFF. The chain has TRBV20-1 and TRBJ2-1, with D possibly TRBD1 on 5 matching bases. V was pared by 7 bases and J by 5 bases, with 15 bases between. Germline V gene data show CDR1 as DFQATT and CDR2 as SNEGSKA (reference sequence). This CDR3 is built from 13 residues.

In this sample, this clonotype turned up a few times. The V call is TRBV29-1, the J call TRBJ2-3; perhaps TRBD2 as D (6 bases). The germline CDR1 and CDR2 sequences are SQVTM and ANQGSEA. The CDR3 has 14 residues. V was clipped by 7 bases and J by 1 base, with 15 bases between them. In DNA, the CDR3 is TGCAGCGCTGACGGGGCGGGACGCACAGATACGCAGTATTTT. It translates to CSADGAGRTDTQYF.

This chain connects TRBV28 to TRBJ1-4, with D unclear. Trimming pared 5 bases from V and 8 bases from J, leaving 12 bases between. There are 13 residues in the CDR3. Per germline, CDR1 MDHEN and CDR2 SYDVKM. The CDR3 DNA follows: TGTGCCAGCAGTATCCCCCTAGGGGAAAAACTGTTTTTT. It yields the protein CASSIPLGEKLFF.

The CDR3 loop is CASAQEILSYEQYF. The DNA for the CDR3 is TGTGCCAGCGCCCAGGAGATTCTCTCCTACGAGCAGTACTTC. The J gene is TRBJ2-7, the V gene TRBV6-5, with unresolved D. The germline V gene encodes CDR1 MNHEY and CDR2 SVGAGI. The CDR3 has 14 amino acids. Trimming pared 8 bases from V and 0 bases from J, leaving 14 bases between.

J is TRBJ2-2 and V is TRBV4-3; 13 bases agree with TRBD2. The CDR3 runs to 17 residues. The junction had 10 bases not matched to a gene; V was cut back by 1 base and J by 11 bases. Germline CDR1 reads LGHNA; CDR2 reads YSLEER. CDR3 DNA: TGCGCCAGCAGCCAAGGACTAGCGGGAGGCCCTCCTCGTGAGCTGTTTTTT. Its protein product is CASSQGLAGGPPRELFF.

This clonotype was counted only a few times. This chain joins TRBV29-1 and TRBJ1-1, with a weak D call TRBD1 (6 bases). V was cut by 5 bases and J by 5 bases, with 18 bases left in between. Per the germline V gene, CDR1 is SQVTM and CDR2 is ANQGSEA. There are 14 residues in the CDR3. In DNA, the CDR3 is TGCAGCGTTACGGAATCAGGGGTTGGGACTGAAGCTTTCTTT. As protein: CSVTESGVGTEAFF.

The table lists this clonotype with a few counts. The rearrangement uses TRBV20-1 and TRBJ2-3; D might be TRBD2 (6 bases). V was trimmed by 6 bases and J by 9 bases, leaving 13 bases between them. Germline V gives CDR1 DFQATT, CDR2 SNEGSKA (reference sequence). The CDR3 sequence is 11 residues long. The CDR3 sequence is CSAAVEGTQYF. In nucleotides, the CDR3 is TGCAGTGCCGCCGTGGAGGGCACGCAGTATTTT.

This chain joins TRBV27 and TRBJ1-5; 7 nucleotides line up with TRBD1. Germline V CDR1 and CDR2: MNHEY, SMNVEV (reference sequence). CDR3 length: 13 residues. The V segment lost 6 bases and the J segment 5 bases; nucleotides outside the gene matches: 4. The CDR3 loop reads CASSHGQDQPQHF. The DNA for the CDR3 is TGTGCCAGCAGCCACGGACAGGATCAGCCCCAGCATTTT.

The chain is built from TRBV19 and TRBJ1-1; 8 nucleotides match TRBD1. From germline, CDR1 is LNHDA and CDR2 SQIVND (reference sequence). Trimming cost V 7 bases and J 3 bases; bases outside gene matches: 7. The CDR3 has 14 residues. The CDR3 DNA reads as TGTGCCAGTAACCCGACAGGGGTTGACACTGAAGCTTTCTTT. It yields the protein CASNPTGVDTEAFF.

This clonotype was counted only a few times. The chain recombines TRBV29-1 with TRBJ1-2; maybe TRBD1 (5 bases). This CDR3 is built from 13 residues. Trimming took off 0 bases at V and 7 bases at J, with 12 bases between the two ends. Per germline, CDR1 SQVTM and CDR2 ANQGSEA. The CDR3 DNA reads as TGCAGCGTTGAAGATCAAGGGGCGGGTGGCTACACCTTC. It encodes CSVEDQGAGGYTF.

This clonotype occurred a few times. This chain links TRBV12-3 or TRBV12-4 with TRBJ2-5; 8 bases align to TRBD1. The trim removed 4 bases at V and 4 bases at J, leaving 5 bases unmatched. The CDR3 totals 14 residues. The CDR3 DNA sequence: TGTGCCAGCAGTTCGACAGGGGACGGAGAGACCCAGTACTTC. Amino acid sequence: CASSSTGDGETQYF.

This clonotype was seen a handful of times. The rearrangement uses TRBV14 and TRBJ1-2; 7 bases align to TRBD1. In germline, CDR1 is SGHDN, CDR2 FVKESK. The length of the CDR3 is 13 residues. V lost 7 bases to trimming and J lost 4 bases; unmatched junction nucleotides: 6. CDR3 sequence (DNA): TGTGCCAGCAACCCACAGGGGAGCTATGGCTACACCTTC. Its translation: CASNPQGSYGYTF.

This clonotype occurred a few times. This chain uses TRBV9 with TRBJ1-5; D may be TRBD1 (5 bases). The CDR3 extends over 15 amino acids. The ends were cut back, 0 bases at V and 5 bases at J, with 12 bases in the middle. CDR1 is SGDLS and CDR2 is YYNGEE in the germline V gene. The CDR3 DNA is TGTGCCAGCAGCGTAGGACAGATACCCGATCAGCCCCAGCATTTT. This codes for CASSVGQIPDQPQHF.

The gene calls are TRBV10-3 and TRBJ1-5, with a possible D match to TRBD1 (5 bases). The V gene lost 2 bases and the J gene lost 7 bases, with 15 bases spanning the gap. The CDR3 length is 15 residues. Germline assignment: CDR1 ENHRY and CDR2 SYGVKD. The CDR3 DNA sequence: TGTGCCATCAGTGAGATGTTGGGGGGTAGGCAGCCCCAGCATTTT. Translation gives CAISEMLGGRQPQHF.

V usage is TRBV12-3 or TRBV12-4 and J usage is TRBJ1-2, with D tentatively TRBD1 (5 bases). The CDR3 is 16 amino acids. V was cut by 5 bases and J by 1 base, with 17 bases left in between. CDR3 loop: CASSGVGRGFNYGYTF. The CDR3 DNA follows: TGTGCCAGCAGTGGGGTGGGACGGGGCTTTAACTATGGCTACACCTTC.

This chain joins TRBV10-2 and TRBJ2-3; D is ambiguous. The CDR3 runs 12 residues. V dropped 7 bases and J dropped 1 base, with 6 bases sitting between them. In germline, CDR1 is WSHSY, CDR2 SAAADI. Here the CDR3 reads CASTWGTDTQYF. The CDR3 DNA reads as TGCGCCAGCACTTGGGGCACAGATACGCAGTATTTT.

This clonotype was counted a few times. The V and J genes are TRBV16 and TRBJ1-1; D is uncertain. The length of the CDR3 is 12 residues. V shed 2 bases and J shed 5 bases, with 6 bases lying between them. The germline V gene has CDR1 KGHSY and CDR2 FQNENV. CDR3 sequence reads: CASSQGQTEAFF. As DNA, the CDR3 is TGTGCCAGCAGCCAAGGGCAAACTGAAGCTTTCTTT.

The gene calls are TRBV11-3 and TRBJ2-3, with 11 bases fitting TRBD2. CDR3 length equals 17 residues. Germline CDR1 and CDR2: SGHNT and YENEEA. Trimming removed 5 bases from V and 5 bases from J; junction bases left unmatched: 12. The chain's CDR3 is CASSPTRSGLAGDTQYF. The CDR3 nucleotides are TGTGCCAGCAGCCCTACGCGCTCAGGACTAGCGGGAGATACGCAGTATTTT.

This rearrangement joins TRBV4-3 to TRBJ2-1; 7 positions match TRBD2. The V gene's germline CDR1 is LGHNA and CDR2 YSLEER. V shed 0 bases, J shed 3 bases, and the junction held 8 bases outside the gene matches. This CDR3 has 17 amino acids. The CDR3 is CASSQDTPSGYYNEQFF. The CDR3 coding sequence is TGCGCCAGCAGCCAAGACACCCCTAGCGGATACTACAATGAGCAGTTCTTC.

The sample holds a few counts of this clonotype. The rearrangement links TRBV28 to TRBJ1-1; 8 bases fit TRBD1. The V gene's germline CDR1 is MDHEN and CDR2 SYDVKM. The trim removed 8 bases at V and 3 bases at J, leaving 5 bases unmatched. The CDR3 runs 13 residues. This chain's CDR3 is CASSGDRYTEAFF. CDR3 DNA sequence: TGTGCCAGCTCGGGGGACAGGTACACTGAAGCTTTCTTT.

This clonotype has more than one count but fewer than ten. The gene calls are TRBV7-9 and TRBJ1-1, with D tentatively TRBD1 (6 bases). The germline V and J ends were trimmed by 5 bases and 9 bases, with 19 bases remaining between them. Germline assignment: CDR1 SEHNR and CDR2 FQNEAQ (reference sequence). CDR3 size: 14 residues. The CDR3 sequence is CASSTQGPGEKAFF. CDR3 DNA sequence: TGTGCCAGCAGCACACAGGGTCCGGGGGAAAAAGCTTTCTTT.

This clonotype came up a few times. The DNA of the CDR3 is TGTGCCAGCAGTGACGCTGGCAGGGCTTTCTTT. Residues: CASSDAGRAFF. The chain combines TRBV2 with TRBJ1-1; D ambiguous. The CDR3 sequence is 11 residues long. The V and J ends lost 3 bases and 11 bases respectively, with 10 bases between them. Germline values: CDR1 SNHLY, CDR2 FYNNEI.

The chain is built from TRBV12-3 or TRBV12-4 and TRBJ1-2; D is uncertain. The CDR3 runs 14 residues. Trimming cost V 5 bases and J 7 bases, with 17 bases left between them. The CDR3 coding sequence is TGTGCCAGCAGTATTTCAAGGTCGCCGGGTGGCTACACCTTC. Translation: CASSISRSPGGYTF.

DNA for the CDR3: TGTGCCAGCAGCCCGACCGGTAATGAAAAACTGTTTTTT. Protein product: CASSPTGNEKLFF. The chain couples TRBV3-1 to TRBJ1-4, with D hard to call. Trimming pared 4 bases from V and 4 bases from J, leaving 7 bases between. This CDR3 comprises 13 residues. CDR1 is LGHDT, CDR2 YNNKEL, per germline (reference sequence).

The chain links TRBV4-3 to TRBJ2-7; D remains unclear. The CDR3 covers 14 residues. Germline CDR1 LGHNA, CDR2 YSLEER. V lost 1 base to trimming and J lost 3 bases, with 10 bases between them. The CDR3 sequence: CASSQGLVDYEQYF. The DNA for the CDR3 is TGCGCCAGCAGCCAAGGTCTTGTAGACTACGAGCAGTACTTC.